This entry lists 19 T cell receptor beta chains sequenced from one sample in a study of response to subunit inactivated influenza vaccine. One entry per CDR3 protein, called by TCRdb with MiXCR from the RT-PCR reads. The sample records around 470,000 distinct CDR3 sequences, approximately 7.3% being singletons. The material sequenced was PBMCs from blood, taken about 23 months after vaccination. The receptors shown here come from a man aged 45 to 75 who received an inactivated influenza vaccine.

This clonotype was seen only a few times. This chain connects TRBV2 to TRBJ1-2; a possible D gene is TRBD1 (6 bases). Germline values: CDR1 SNHLY, CDR2 FYNNEI. The length of the CDR3 is 15 residues. Deletions cut 3 bases from V and 4 bases from J, with 15 bases between. CDR3 nucleotide sequence: TGTGCCAGCAGTGATAGTAGGGGGACATCCTATGGCTACACCTTC. As protein: CASSDSRGTSYGYTF.

The chain couples TRBV7-6 to TRBJ2-5, with 9 positions matching TRBD2. CDR3 length: 14 amino acids. Germline V gives CDR1 SGHVS, CDR2 FNYEAQ. J gave up 9 bases and V 1 base, and 6 bases lay outside the gene matches. The CDR3 sequence is CASSLVREGMSQYF. The CDR3 DNA sequence: TGTGCCAGCAGCTTAGTGCGGGAGGGTATGTCCCAGTACTTC.

V usage is TRBV2 and J usage is TRBJ2-3; D is possibly TRBD1 or TRBD2 (6 bases each). There are 18 residues in the CDR3. Germline V gene sequence: CDR1 SNHLY, CDR2 FYNNEI. The V and J ends lost 5 bases and 1 base respectively, with 22 bases between them. Written as DNA, the CDR3 is TGTGCCAGCAGTAAAAAGAGAAGGGGGGTTGTTGGCACAGATACGCAGTATTTT. As protein: CASSKKRRGVVGTDTQYF.

The chain couples TRBV5-1 to TRBJ2-2, with D perhaps TRBD1 (5 bases). CDR1 is SGHRS, CDR2 YFSETQ, per germline. V lost 5 bases, J lost 4 bases, and 9 bases lay in between. The CDR3 has 13 amino acids. CDR3 in amino acids: CASRPGPTGELFF. As DNA, the CDR3 is TGCGCCAGCAGGCCAGGGCCCACCGGGGAGCTGTTTTTT.

The rearrangement joins TRBV13 to TRBJ2-1, with D perhaps given as TRBD1 or TRBD2 (7 bases each). The germline V gene encodes CDR1 PRHDT and CDR2 FYEKMQ (reference sequence). The germline V and J ends were trimmed by 5 bases and 8 bases, with 34 bases remaining between them. The CDR3 length is 20 residues. CDR3 loop: CASSLRQGFFGLDVPYEQFF. In DNA form, the CDR3 reads TGTGCCAGCAGCCTCAGACAGGGCTTTTTCGGACTAGACGTTCCCTATGAGCAGTTCTTC.

Here the CDR3 reads CASSLWGRGWANTGELFF. The CDR3 nucleotides are TGTGCCAGCAGCCTCTGGGGCAGGGGATGGGCGAACACCGGGGAGCTGTTTTTT. This chain uses TRBV12-3 or TRBV12-4 with TRBJ2-2; maybe TRBD1 (6 bases). This CDR3 region has 18 residues. The V gene lost 6 bases and the J gene lost 0 bases, with 20 bases spanning the gap.

This clonotype has a handful of counts. The V and J genes are TRBV20-1 and TRBJ2-3, with D tentatively TRBD2 (6 bases). The CDR3 length is 13 residues. Germline V gives CDR1 DFQATT, CDR2 SNEGSKA (reference sequence). The CDR3 DNA reads as TGCAGGCCCGGGACTCGCAGCACAGATACGCAGTATTTT. It is translated as CRPGTRSTDTQYF.

This clonotype occurred many times. The chain joins TRBV12-3 or TRBV12-4 to TRBJ1-1; maybe TRBD1 (5 bases). The CDR3 is made up of 11 amino acids. V was clipped by 5 bases and J by 10 bases, with 11 bases between them. The CDR3 sequence: CASSLGGGAFF. The CDR3 DNA reads TGTGCCAGCAGTCTGGGGGGAGGAGCTTTCTTT.

This clonotype was seen many times. The gene calls are TRBV14 and TRBJ2-7; a possible D gene is TRBD1 (6 bases). Trimming shortened V by 1 base and J by 2 bases, and 6 bases separated the two germline ends. Per germline, CDR1 SGHDN and CDR2 FVKESK. CDR3 length equals 13 residues. CDR3 nucleotides: TGTGCCAGCAGCCAAGCAGGGGCCTACGAGCAGTACTTC. Translation: CASSQAGAYEQYF.

A few counts support this clonotype. The rearrangement links TRBV4-3 to TRBJ1-1, with 7 positions matching TRBD1. The ends lost 1 base at V and 11 bases at J; junction bases unmatched: 10. This CDR3 has 14 amino acids. From germline, CDR1 is LGHNA and CDR2 YSLEER. In DNA, the CDR3 is TGCGCCAGCAGCCAAGGGGGGACAGTTATCGGCGCTTTCTTT. Translated: CASSQGGTVIGAFF.

This clonotype has more than one count but fewer than ten. V and J are TRBV24-1 and TRBJ2-2, with 9 bases fitting TRBD1. The V gene's germline CDR1 is KGHDR and CDR2 SFDVKD. The CDR3 loop spans 15 amino acids. V trimming: 1 base; J trimming: 7 bases; junction bases outside the gene matches: 3. Here the CDR3 reads CATSDFGQGYGELFF. The DNA for the CDR3 is TGTGCCACCAGTGATTTCGGACAGGGGTACGGGGAGCTGTTTTTT.

Many counts were recorded for this clonotype. V is TRBV4-3 and J is TRBJ1-2; no clear D gene. Germline lookup yields CDR1 LGHNA and CDR2 YSLEER. This CDR3 comprises 15 residues. Deletions cut 0 bases from V and 4 bases from J, with 12 bases between. This CDR3 reads CASSQEEGGSYGYTF. CDR3 nucleotides: TGCGCCAGCAGCCAAGAGGAGGGAGGAAGCTATGGCTACACCTTC.

This clonotype appeared a few times. The V gene is TRBV7-8, the J gene TRBJ2-3, with no clear D. The V gene's germline CDR1 is SGHVS and CDR2 FQNEAQ. The V end was cut by 4 bases, the J end by 6 bases, with 8 bases between. CDR3 length: 12 residues. The CDR3 DNA reads as TGTGCCAGCAGCTCGAGCTTGGATACGCAGTATTTT. Amino acids: CASSSSLDTQYF. The full variable domain, rest sourced from reference TRBV7-8 and TRBJ2-3, is GAGVSQSPRYKVAKRGQDVALRCDPISGHVSLFWYQQALGQGPEFLTYFQNEAQLDKSGLPSDRFFAERPEGSVSTLKIQRTQQEDSAVYLCASSSSLDTQYFGPGTRLTVL.

This rearrangement joins TRBV5-1 to TRBJ2-1; tentative D call: TRBD1 (6 bases). The CDR3 runs to 17 residues. V lost 4 bases and J 7 bases, leaving 24 bases between the germline ends. CDR1 and CDR2 (germline): SGHRS, YFSETQ. The DNA of the CDR3 is TGCGCCAGCAGCCTTACGACCAGGGGCACGGCTACGAATGAGCAGTTCTTC. Its translation: CASSLTTRGTATNEQFF.

This clonotype was observed a few times. The chain uses TRBV2 and TRBJ2-3, with 9 bases matching TRBD2. The germline gives CDR1 SNHLY, CDR2 FYNNEI. The CDR3 length is 15 residues. The V gene end was trimmed by 1 base and the J gene end by 5 bases; junction bases not matched to a gene: 4. CDR3 amino acids: CASSEVSSGGDTQYF. CDR3 nucleotides: TGTGCCAGCAGTGAAGTGAGTAGCGGGGGAGATACGCAGTATTTT.

This clonotype was recorded at least ten times. The J gene is TRBJ2-3, the V gene TRBV7-2; D is undetermined. The germline V gene encodes CDR1 SGHTA and CDR2 FQGNSA. V lost 4 bases and J 0 bases, leaving 11 bases between the germline ends. The length of the CDR3 is 15 residues. CDR3 loop: CASSYSKLSTDTQYF. The CDR3 DNA reads as TGTGCCAGCAGCTATTCTAAGCTGAGCACAGATACGCAGTATTTT.

The rearrangement uses TRBV20-1 and TRBJ1-1, with 7 bases that match TRBD1. J was trimmed by 0 bases and V by 0 bases; bases with no gene match: 4. CDR1 and CDR2 from the germline V gene are DFQATT and SNEGSKA (reference sequence). CDR3 length: 15 residues. The CDR3 coding sequence is TGCAGTGCTAGAGATCAGCAGGGGGTGAACACTGAAGCTTTCTTT. Residues: CSARDQQGVNTEAFF.

This clonotype has a handful of counts. This sequence joins TRBV6-2 or TRBV6-3 and TRBJ2-1; 11 bases agree with TRBD2. The CDR3 has 15 residues. The germline V gene has CDR1 MNHEY and CDR2 SVGEGT. Trimming removed 6 bases from V and 1 base from J; junction bases left unmatched: 2. CDR3 nucleotide sequence: TGTGCCAGCAGAATAGCGGGGGGGTCCTACAATGAGCAGTTCTTC. Translation gives CASRIAGGSYNEQFF.

This chain uses TRBV12-3 or TRBV12-4 with TRBJ2-7; no definite D call. The CDR3 runs 14 residues. Trimming took 7 bases from V and 6 from J, leaving 19 bases between them. CDR3: CASTPSVLTTEQYF. The CDR3 DNA reads TGTGCCAGCACCCCCTCGGTACTAACTACCGAGCAGTACTTC.